This TCR beta chain was identified during a study of regulatory T cells in long-lasting Graves disease. Arm-PCR of CDR3 regions with iRepertoire HTBI primers generated TCR beta libraries. TCRdb fed the multiplex PCR reads into MiXCR, producing one record per CDR3 protein. The table shows under 500,000 distinct CDR3 sequences, with about a sixth occurring only once. Time point in this sample: newly diagnosed GD, antithyroid drugs for less than 3 months. RNA isolated from PBMCs was used to make the TCR library. This clonotype has ten or more counts. The CDR3 sequence is 16 residues long. In germline, CDR1 is SEHNR, CDR2 FQNEAQ (reference sequence). V gave up 5 bases and J gave up 2 bases, with 15 bases separating them. The data also belong to a second study, concerning T cells in Graves' hyperthyroidism and ophthalmopathy.

The receptor was isolated from a woman in her 30s with Graves disease. The J gene is TRBJ2-2, the V gene TRBV7-9; D remains ambiguous. The material was peripheral blood mononuclear cells (PBMCs), obtained at new diagnosis, from a patient treated with antithyroid drugs. The CDR3 spells CASSPLPEVNTGELFF. The CDR3 region has the DNA TGTGCCAGCAGCCCCCTCCCGGAAGTTAACACCGGGGAGCTGTTTTTT.